Below are 2 T cell receptor beta chains sequenced from a single sample in a study of PD-L1 blockade in urothelial cancer. The time point was: pretreatment peripheral blood. Data came from immunoSEQ multiplex PCR; TCRdb stores just in-frame clones and leaves some out. The sample shows about 86,000 clones, over 65% of them seen only once. The starting material was PBMCs, obtained around atezolizumab (anti-PD-L1) treatment. These receptors came from a man in his fifties or sixties with urothelial cancer.

The chain uses TRBV11-2 and TRBJ1-1, with unresolved D. CDR3 length equals 13 residues. The V end lost 5 bases, the J end lost 4 bases, and 11 bases lay between the germline ends. Per the germline V gene, CDR1 is SGHAT and CDR2 is FQNNGV. CDR3 region: CASSRLPPTEAFF. CDR3 nucleotide sequence: TGTGCCAGCAGCCGTCTCCCCCCCACTGAAGCTTTCTTT.

This sequence joins TRBV5-1 and TRBJ1-3; D gene uncertain. CDR3 length: 17 residues. V lost 0 bases to trimming and J lost 0 bases, with 13 bases between them. Germline lookup yields CDR1 SGHRS and CDR2 YFSETQ. The chain's CDR3 is CASSLDRGGSSGNTIYF. The CDR3 DNA sequence: TGCGCCAGCAGCTTGGATCGAGGCGGCTCCTCTGGAAACACCATATATTTT.